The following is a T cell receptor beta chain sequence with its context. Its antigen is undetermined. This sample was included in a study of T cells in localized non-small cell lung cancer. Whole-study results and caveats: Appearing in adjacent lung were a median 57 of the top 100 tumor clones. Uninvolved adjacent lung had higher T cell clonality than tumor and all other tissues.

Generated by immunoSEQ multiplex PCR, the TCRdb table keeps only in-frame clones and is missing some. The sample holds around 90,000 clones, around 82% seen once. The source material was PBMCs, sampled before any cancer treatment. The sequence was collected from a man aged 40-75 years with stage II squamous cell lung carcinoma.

The CDR3 loop is CASSPGLAGVSGTDTQYF. The CDR3 bases are TGTGCCAGCAGTCCTGGACTAGCGGGGGTTTCCGGGACAGATACGCAGTATTTT. V is TRBV9 and J is TRBJ2-3, with 13 bases identical to TRBD2. With 5 bases clipped from V and 3 bases from J, the junction kept 12 bases outside the gene matches. The germline V gene encodes CDR1 SGDLS and CDR2 YYNGEE. The CDR3 sequence is 18 residues long.